This entry concerns a single T cell receptor beta chain. Its matching antigen is unknown. The sample belongs to a study of T cell responses to AZD1222 COVID-19 vaccine. Study overall: Timing groups of about 4 and about 12 weeks for second doses were pooled.

Germline CDR1 SGHNT, CDR2 YYREEE (reference sequence). Trimming took 3 bases from V and 1 from J, leaving 8 bases between them. This CDR3 contains 13 residues. Method: immunoSEQ multiplex PCR; TCRdb's copy keeps in-frame clones and lacks some. The repertoire holds about 150,000 clones, 91% seen once, with over 1.1% in the top ten. General observations from the study: Among AZD1222 vaccinees, only six or seven were seropositive at baseline.

This TCR was sampled from an adult in good health. This chain links TRBV5-4 with TRBJ2-7; D not resolved. This specimen consisted of peripheral blood, obtained on day 0 of AZD1222 vaccination. CDR3 sequence reads: CASSSTVSYEQYF. In nucleotides, the CDR3 is TGTGCCAGCAGCTCGACTGTATCCTACGAGCAGTACTTC.